A single sample is the source of the 26 T cell receptor beta chains below, sequenced in a study of CD8 T cells in ankylosing spondylitis. TCRdb reprocessed the 5' RACE reads with MiXCR, giving one entry per CDR3 protein. This sample has around 540,000 distinct CDR3 sequences, with over 9.5% found just once. These TCRs are of unknown antigen specificity. General study findings and limits: About eight highly homologous variants made up a TCR beta motif that seemed to typify ankylosing spondylitis blood.

Sequencing was performed on blood, either unsorted or a sorted T cell fraction (not recorded which). These receptors were collected from a male donor with ankylosing spondylitis.

The chain combines TRBV24-1 with TRBJ2-1, with 8 bases identical to TRBD2. The CDR3 extends over 17 amino acids. V shed 0 bases, J shed 2 bases, and the junction held 5 bases outside the gene matches. Germline V CDR1 and CDR2: KGHDR, SFDVKD. This CDR3 reads CATSDLRPGGAYNEQFF. The DNA for the CDR3 is TGTGCCACCAGTGATTTGCGCCCGGGAGGGGCCTACAATGAGCAGTTCTTC.

This clonotype was observed a few times. V is TRBV29-1 and J is TRBJ1-5, with D perhaps matching TRBD1 (5 bases). CDR1 is SQVTM and CDR2 is ANQGSEA in the germline V gene. The ends were cut back, 5 bases at V and 0 bases at J, with 11 bases in the middle. The CDR3 is 14 residues long. CDR3 sequence reads: CSVLDRDSNQPQHF. For the CDR3, the DNA is TGCAGCGTTCTCGACAGAGATAGCAATCAGCCCCAGCATTTT.

The V call is TRBV3-1, the J call TRBJ1-1; D possibly corresponds to TRBD1 (6 bases). The CDR3 covers 14 residues. The germline V and J ends were trimmed by 4 bases and 4 bases, with 13 bases remaining between them. The germline CDR1 and CDR2 sequences are LGHDT and YNNKEL (reference sequence). DNA of the CDR3: TGTGCCAGCAGCCCTCGAGGGGGGCGCACTGAAGCTTTCTTT. Protein product: CASSPRGGRTEAFF.

This clonotype was observed a handful of times. This sequence joins TRBV20-1 and TRBJ1-1, with D unclear. The CDR3 sequence is 12 residues long. With 6 bases removed from V and 5 bases from J, the gap between germline ends came to 13 bases. CDR1 is DFQATT and CDR2 is SNEGSKA in the germline V gene (reference sequence). This CDR3 is CSAGRRNTEAFF. Written as DNA, the CDR3 is TGCAGTGCCGGCCGGAGGAATACTGAAGCTTTCTTT.

The chain carries TRBV5-1 and TRBJ1-3; D perhaps matches TRBD1 (6 bases). Trimming pared 4 bases from V and 4 bases from J, leaving 12 bases between. The length of the CDR3 is 14 residues. Germline CDR1 and CDR2: SGHRS and YFSETQ. The CDR3 DNA follows: TGCGCCAGCAGCCAACTTACAGGGGGAAACACCATATATTTT. Protein: CASSQLTGGNTIYF.

V gene TRBV2 combines with J gene TRBJ1-5; TRBD1 matches at 7 bases. V was clipped by 4 bases and J by 7 bases; unmatched bases: 4. The germline CDR1 and CDR2 sequences are SNHLY and FYNNEI. There are 13 residues in the CDR3. CDR3 coding DNA: TGTGCCAGCAGTGTCCAGGGGGACCAGCCCCAGCATTTT. This codes for CASSVQGDQPQHF. Drawing the rest from reference TRBV2 and TRBJ1-5, the complete variable domain is EPEVTQTPSHQVTQMGQEVILRCVPISNHLYFYWYRQILGQKVEFLVSFYNNEISEKSEIFDDQFSVERPDGSNFTLKIRSTKLEDSAMYFCASSVQGDQPQHFGDGTRLSIL.

In its sample, this clonotype was seen many times. This chain links TRBV20-1 with TRBJ1-5, with D possibly being TRBD1 (6 bases). Germline V CDR1 and CDR2: DFQATT, SNEGSKA (reference sequence). V lost 3 bases to trimming and J lost 4 bases, with 13 bases between them. The CDR3 is 14 amino acids. Here the CDR3 reads CSASRGEWNQPQHF. The CDR3 nucleotides read TGCAGTGCTAGTAGGGGGGAATGGAATCAGCCCCAGCATTTT.

The gene calls are TRBV6-6 and TRBJ1-1, with TRBD1 identical over 7 bases. Per germline, CDR1 MNHNY and CDR2 SVGAGI (reference sequence). The CDR3 has 12 amino acids. With V trimmed by 4 bases and J by 7 bases, 3 bases remained unmatched. CDR3 protein: CASSFQGGEAFF. As DNA, the CDR3 is TGTGCCAGCAGTTTCCAGGGGGGTGAAGCTTTCTTT.

This chain joins TRBV29-1 and TRBJ1-4, with D hard to call. Trimming removed 0 bases from V and 11 bases from J, with 10 bases in between. CDR1 and CDR2 from the germline V gene are SQVTM and ANQGSEA. The CDR3 consists of 12 residues. CDR3 in DNA: TGCAGCGTTGAAGATGGGCGGCGGAAACTGTTTTTT. Protein product: CSVEDGRRKLFF. The entire variable domain, with the rest obtained from reference TRBV29-1 and TRBJ1-4, is as follows: SAVISQKPSRDICQRGTSLTIQCQVDSQVTMMFWYRQQPGQSLTLIATANQGSEATYESGFVIDKFPISRPNLTFSTLTVSNMSPEDSSIYLCSVEDGRRKLFFGSGTQLSVL.

This clonotype was counted between two and nine times. Mismatch with germline at one junction end may stem from a read error. This CDR3 is CSASHLGTSRDTQYF. The CDR3 nucleotides read TGCAGTGCTTCCCACTTAGGGACTAGCAGAGATACGCAGTATTTT. The J gene is TRBJ2-3, the V gene TRBV20-1, with TRBD2 matching over 9 bases. CDR1 DFQATT and CDR2 SNEGSKA come from the germline V gene (reference sequence). The CDR3 is 15 residues long.

The chain recombines TRBV3-1 with TRBJ1-5; D not certain. The V end lost 0 bases, the J end lost 7 bases, and 7 bases lay between the germline ends. The CDR3 is 13 residues long. CDR1 LGHDT and CDR2 YNNKEL come from the germline V gene (reference sequence). CDR3 coding DNA: TGTGCCAGCAGCCAAGATCCGTCCCAGCCCCAGCATTTT. The encoded protein is CASSQDPSQPQHF. The variable domain in full, with the rest retrieved from reference TRBV3-1 and TRBJ1-5, is DTAVSQTPKYLVTQMGNDKSIKCEQNLGHDTMYWYKQDSKKFLKIMFSYNNKELIINETVPNRFSPKSPDKAHLNLHINSLELGDSAVYFCASSQDPSQPQHFGDGTRLSIL.

The V and J genes are TRBV20-1 and TRBJ2-7; D is uncertain. V was shortened by 3 bases and J by 4 bases, with 7 bases between the two germline ends. CDR1 and CDR2 (germline): DFQATT, SNEGSKA (reference sequence). There are 11 residues in the CDR3. The CDR3 nucleotides read TGCAGTGCTAGGGATATATACGAGCAGTACGTC. It specifies CSARDIYEQYV.

This chain links TRBV12-5 with TRBJ1-4; D not resolved. Trimming stripped 9 bases from V and 8 bases from J, with 16 bases between. CDR3 length: 13 amino acids. From germline, CDR1 is LGHNT and CDR2 FRNRAP. The CDR3 loop is CASNRGEAEKLFF. CDR3 sequence (DNA): TGTGCTAGCAATCGCGGCGAGGCGGAAAAACTGTTTTTT. The variable domain in full, with the rest retrieved from reference TRBV12-5 and TRBJ1-4, is DARVTQTPRHKVTEMGQEVTMRCQPILGHNTVFWYRQTMMQGLELLAYFRNRAPLDDSGMPKDRFSAEMPDATLATLKIQPSEPRDSAVYFCASNRGEAEKLFFGSGTQLSVL.

The chain has TRBV27 and TRBJ1-1; D possibly corresponds to TRBD1 (5 bases). Trimming took 3 bases from V and 10 from J, leaving 15 bases between them. Looked up from germline, CDR1 is MNHEY and CDR2 is SMNVEV (reference sequence). This CDR3 has 13 residues. CDR3 nucleotide sequence: TGTGCCAGCAGTTTCCGCGGGGGGAGGGGAGCTTTCTTT. Translated, it gives CASSFRGGRGAFF.

V and J are TRBV11-2 and TRBJ2-1; no clear D. Between the trimmed V and J ends, which lost 10 bases and 6 bases, there was a span of 10 bases. The CDR3 sequence is 11 residues long. Germline CDR1 and CDR2: SGHAT and FQNNGV. The CDR3 bases are TGTGCCACCACTCGTGCCAATGAGCAGTTCTTC. Its translation: CATTRANEQFF.

This clonotype occurred many times. The CDR3 protein is CASSLGPGQPQHF. For the CDR3, the DNA is TGTGCCAGCAGTTTAGGTCCAGGACAGCCCCAGCATTTT. The rearrangement links TRBV12-3 or TRBV12-4 to TRBJ1-5; D is ambiguous. V dropped 1 base and J dropped 7 bases, with 8 bases sitting between them. The CDR3 extends over 13 amino acids.

The J gene is TRBJ1-4, the V gene TRBV5-1; 7 nucleotides agree with TRBD1. The trim removed 3 bases at V and 8 bases at J, leaving 7 bases unmatched. The CDR3 contains 14 residues. Germline V gene sequence: CDR1 SGHRS, CDR2 YFSETQ. CDR3 protein: CASSSDRREEKLFF. CDR3 bases: TGCGCCAGCAGCTCGGACAGGAGGGAGGAAAAACTGTTTTTT.

The rearrangement joins TRBV10-3 to TRBJ1-6; D is undetermined. Trimming took 0 bases from V and 7 from J, leaving 4 bases between them. Germline V gene data show CDR1 as ENHRY and CDR2 as SYGVKD. The CDR3 runs 13 residues. The CDR3 protein is CAISESGNSPLHF. As DNA, the CDR3 is TGTGCCATCAGTGAGTCCGGAAATTCACCCCTCCACTTT.

This clonotype has just a few counts. The chain's CDR3 is CASSEGVQQPQHF. The CDR3 DNA is TGTGCCAGCAGTGAGGGGGTTCAACAGCCCCAGCATTTT. V and J are TRBV6-4 and TRBJ1-5, with D tentatively TRBD1 (5 bases). CDR1 is MRHNA and CDR2 is SNTAGT in the germline V gene. CDR3 length equals 13 residues. The V end lost 3 bases, the J end lost 7 bases, and 10 bases lay between the germline ends.

The chain couples TRBV12-3 or TRBV12-4 to TRBJ2-3, with 8 positions matching TRBD1. The CDR3 totals 14 residues. V trimming: 5 bases; J trimming: 0 bases; junction bases outside the gene matches: 1. CDR3 coding DNA: TGTGCCAGCAGTGACAGGGGCAGCACAGATACGCAGTATTTT. Residues: CASSDRGSTDTQYF.

This clonotype was recorded a few times. This sequence joins TRBV5-1 and TRBJ2-1; TRBD2 agrees at 10 bases. Trimming took 4 bases from V and 5 from J; bases not matched to a gene: 6. Germline CDR1 reads SGHRS; CDR2 reads YFSETQ. CDR3 length equals 15 residues. The CDR3 DNA reads TGCGCCAGCAGCCTCGGACTAGCGGTCGACAATGAGCAGTTCTTC. It encodes CASSLGLAVDNEQFF. Full variable domain (rest looked up from reference TRBV5-1 and TRBJ2-1): KAGVTQTPRYLIKTRGQQVTLSCSPISGHRSVSWYQQTPGQGLQFLFEYFSETQRNKGNFPGRFSGRQFSNSRSEMNVSTLELGDSALYLCASSLGLAVDNEQFFGPGTRLTVL.

This clonotype was found many times. CDR3 in amino acids: CASSQPTGRGRGYGYTF. DNA for the CDR3: TGTGCCAGCAGCCAACCCACGGGCAGGGGGCGCGGCTATGGCTACACCTTC. The genes are TRBV5-6 and TRBJ1-2; 8 positions match TRBD1. Germline values: CDR1 SGHDT, CDR2 YYEEEE. This CDR3 has 17 residues. Trimming at V came to 4 bases and at J to 4 bases, leaving 15 bases not matched to a gene.

This clonotype occurred many times. The J gene is TRBJ1-1, the V gene TRBV3-1; D gene uncertain. There are 13 residues in the CDR3. V lost 3 bases to trimming and J lost 5 bases, with 10 bases between them. Germline-derived CDR1 and CDR2 are LGHDT and YNNKEL (reference sequence). CDR3 DNA sequence: TGTGCCAGCAGCCAGGCGGGTGGAACTGAAGCTTTCTTT. It is translated as CASSQAGGTEAFF.

This clonotype was counted at least ten times. The rearrangement uses TRBV29-1 and TRBJ1-5, with D unresolved. The CDR3 covers 13 residues. Germline CDR1 SQVTM, CDR2 ANQGSEA. Trimming took off 6 bases at V and 1 base at J, with 10 bases between the two ends. Here the CDR3 reads CSVGGSSNQPQHF. The CDR3 DNA is TGCAGCGTCGGAGGCTCAAGCAATCAGCCCCAGCATTTT. The full variable domain, in which reference TRBV29-1 and TRBJ1-5 provide the parts outside the CDR3, is SAVISQKPSRDICQRGTSLTIQCQVDSQVTMMFWYRQQPGQSLTLIATANQGSEATYESGFVIDKFPISRPNLTFSTLTVSNMSPEDSSIYLCSVGGSSNQPQHFGDGTRLSIL.

This clonotype was seen more than once but under ten times. This CDR3 is CASSPLAGVVGELFF. Here the CDR3 DNA reads TGTGCCAGCAGCCCACTAGCGGGAGTTGTCGGGGAGCTGTTTTTT. The chain carries TRBV7-9 and TRBJ2-2; TRBD2 matches at 11 bases. The CDR3 has 15 residues. The V gene end was trimmed by 5 bases and the J gene end by 7 bases; junction bases not matched to a gene: 6. Germline loops: CDR1 SEHNR, CDR2 FQNEAQ (reference sequence).

This clonotype was picked up many times. The chain joins TRBV9 to TRBJ1-1, with D possibly being TRBD1 (6 bases). The germline V and J ends were trimmed by 4 bases and 1 base, with 11 bases remaining between them. CDR3 size: 14 residues. Germline CDR1 SGDLS, CDR2 YYNGEE. The DNA for the CDR3 is TGTGCCAGCAGCACCGGACAGTCGAACACTGAAGCTTTCTTT. Translation gives CASSTGQSNTEAFF. The full variable domain, with the rest looked up from reference TRBV9 and TRBJ1-1, is DSGVTQTPKHLITATGQRVTLRCSPRSGDLSVYWYQQSLDQGLQFLIQYYNGEERAKGNILERFSAQQFPDLHSELNLSSLELGDSALYFCASSTGQSNTEAFFGQGTRLTVV.